This entry lists 6 T cell receptor beta chains sequenced from one sample in a study of blood T cells in healthy people across ages. The second PCR ran roughly 6 to 11 cycles with a sample-barcoded 5' primer and J-beta primers. TCRdb redid the calling of the 5' RACE reads with MiXCR, one entry per CDR3 protein. The table includes approximately 1.5 million distinct CDR3 sequences, about 45% detected once. Material for sequencing was blood. These TCRs come from a woman between 18 and 30 years old in good health.

The chain combines TRBV7-2 with TRBJ2-7; a possible D gene is TRBD2 (5 bases). The CDR3 extends over 16 amino acids. Trimming shortened V by 1 base and J by 0 bases, and 13 bases separated the two germline ends. CDR1 is SGHTA and CDR2 is FQGNSA in the germline V gene. CDR3 in DNA: TGTGCCAGCAGCTTAGAGCCGGGGATCAGCTCCTACGAGCAGTACTTC. Protein product: CASSLEPGISSYEQYF.

The rearrangement joins TRBV20-1 to TRBJ2-2; 8 nucleotides match TRBD2. CDR1 and CDR2 (germline): DFQATT, SNEGSKA (reference sequence). The CDR3 is 15 amino acids. J lost 5 bases, V lost 2 bases, and 7 bases had no gene match. The CDR3 DNA sequence: TGCAGTGCTAGAACTAGCGGAAGGAGGACCGGGGAGCTGTTTTTT. Protein sequence: CSARTSGRRTGELFF.

The table lists this clonotype with a few counts. This chain uses TRBV5-6 with TRBJ1-2; D unclear. CDR3 length: 15 residues. Per germline, CDR1 SGHDT and CDR2 YYEEEE. V was cut by 1 base and J by 4 bases, with 14 bases left in between. This CDR3 reads CASSLREYGSYGYTF. Written as DNA, the CDR3 is TGTGCCAGCAGCTTGCGGGAATACGGGAGCTATGGCTACACCTTC.

The genes are TRBV15 and TRBJ2-1; possibly TRBD1 or TRBD2 for D (5 bases each). Germline V gene data show CDR1 as LNHNV and CDR2 as YYDKDF (reference sequence). V gave up 4 bases and J gave up 3 bases, with 19 bases separating them. This CDR3 has 17 amino acids. The DNA of the CDR3 is TGTGCCACCAGCACCACGAGGCTGGGGACCGTCTACAATGAGCAGTTCTTC. Translated, it gives CATSTTRLGTVYNEQFF. Combining the CDR3 with reference TRBV15 and TRBJ2-1 gives the whole variable domain DAMVIQNPRYQVTQFGKPVTLSCSQTLNHNVMYWYQQKSSQAPKLLFHYYDKDFNNEADTPDNFQSRRPNTSFCFLDIRSPGLGDTAMYLCATSTTRLGTVYNEQFFGPGTRLTVL.

The chain couples TRBV7-2 to TRBJ2-7; 13 bases fit TRBD2. The germline gives CDR1 SGHTA, CDR2 FQGNSA. J gave up 4 bases and V 0 bases, and 9 bases lay outside the gene matches. The CDR3 is 18 residues long. CDR3 sequence (DNA): TGTGCCAGCAGCTTAGCGGTGCTGACTAGCGGGAGGAGATACGAGCAGTACTTC. This codes for CASSLAVLTSGRRYEQYF.

This clonotype showed up many times. The rearrangement links TRBV27 to TRBJ2-1; D gene ambiguous. The germline V gene has CDR1 MNHEY and CDR2 SMNVEV (reference sequence). The CDR3 is made up of 14 amino acids. V shed 7 bases and J shed 4 bases, with 14 bases lying between them. The CDR3 bases are TGTGCCAGCACCTCCTCTACCGGGTACAATGAGCAGTTCTTC. Its protein product is CASTSSTGYNEQFF.